The rows below give T cell receptor beta chains drawn from one sample of a study of cytomegalovirus exposure and HLA in healthy donors. Only in-frame clones appear in the TCRdb table, and some are missing; sequencing was by immunoSEQ multiplex PCR. This table has 100,000 to 150,000 clones, roughly 75% appearing once. Sequencing used PBMCs. The receptors were sampled from a woman aged 50 to 60 in good health and CMV-seronegative. Both conserved end residues are part of each CDR3. Each record gives: clone size, V gene, D gene, J gene, CDR3 protein, CDR3 DNA. D genes are given only for firm matches. Clone size, where shown, is once, few, many, or a class for clones that have expanded.

once	TRBV7-9	.	TRBJ1-4	CASSLQGTKEKLFF	TGTGCCAGCAGCTTACAGGGAACGAAAGAAAAACTGTTTTTT
.	TRBV28	TRBD2	TRBJ2-3	CASSFPAGVTDTQYF	TGTGCCAGCAGTTTCCCAGCGGGAGTCACTGATACGCAGTATTTT
.	TRBV4-2	.	TRBJ2-1	CASSQDEGFYNEQFF	TGTGCCAGCAGCCAAGATGAGGGATTTTACAATGAGCAGTTCTTC
.	TRBV7-9	.	TRBJ1-4	CASSFGRGQEKLFF	TGTGCCAGCAGCTTCGGGAGGGGCCAGGAGAAACTGTTTTTT
.	TRBV29-1	TRBD1	TRBJ1-2	CSVEGGQLYGYTF	TGCAGCGTTGAAGGGGGACAGTTATATGGCTACACCTTC
.	TRBV21-1	.	TRBJ1-5	CASSKKGTGGWQPQHF	TGTGCCAGCAGCAAAAAGGGGACAGGGGGCTGGCAGCCCCAGCATTTT
.	TRBV4-2	TRBD1	TRBJ1-4	CASSQDGATDRRNEKLFF	TGTGCCAGCAGCCAAGATGGGGCCACGGACAGGAGGAATGAAAAACTGTTTTTT
.	TRBV2	TRBD1	TRBJ1-1	CASSRTGEAFF	TGTGCCAGTTCGCGGACAGGAGAAGCTTTCTTT
.	TRBV28	.	TRBJ1-1	CASSFGNIQNTEAFF	TGTGCCAGCAGTTTTGGTAACATACAGAACACTGAAGCTTTCTTT
.	TRBV19	.	TRBJ2-7	CASSNRGGEQYF	TGTGCCAGTAGTAATAGGGGGGGCGAGCAGTACTTC
.	TRBV7-2	TRBD2	TRBJ2-1	CASSLEAGSVFF	TGTGCCAGCAGCTTAGAAGCGGGAAGTGTATTCTTC
.	TRBV27	TRBD2	TRBJ2-1	CASSSLTSGSPNEQFF	TGTGCCAGCAGTTCCCTGACTAGCGGGAGCCCCAATGAGCAGTTCTTC
once	TRBV7-3	TRBD2	TRBJ2-1	CASSLPGSSGSTEQFF	TGTGCCAGCAGCTTACCCGGTAGTAGCGGGAGCACGGAGCAGTTCTTC
.	TRBV7-8	TRBD2	TRBJ2-3	CASSFALIAGVGASTDTQYF	TGTGCCAGCAGCTTTGCCCTGATAGCGGGGGTGGGGGCAAGCACAGATACGCAGTATTTT
.	TRBV18	TRBD2	TRBJ2-1	CASSPPGLAGLIEQFF	TGTGCCAGCTCACCACCGGGACTAGCGGGATTGATTGAGCAGTTCTTC
.	TRBV14	.	TRBJ2-7	CASSQDWAGEQYF	TGTGCCAGCAGCCAAGACTGGGCGGGCGAGCAGTACTTC
.	TRBV5-4	TRBD2	TRBJ2-7	CASSFSGSVYEQYF	TGTGCCAGCAGCTTTAGCGGGAGTGTATACGAGCAGTACTTC
few	TRBV4-1	.	TRBJ2-7	CASSPQASSYEQYF	TGCGCCAGCAGCCCTCAGGCGAGCTCCTACGAGCAGTACTTC
.	TRBV7-2	.	TRBJ2-2	CASSRQNTGELFF	TGTGCCAGCAGCCGACAGAACACCGGGGAGCTGTTTTTT
once	TRBV6-1	TRBD1	TRBJ2-5	CASSDVEGAVETQYF	TGTGCCAGCAGTGATGTTGAGGGGGCAGTGGAGACCCAGTACTTC
.	TRBV27	TRBD2	TRBJ2-2	CASRGLAGGDTGELFF	TGTGCCAGCAGGGGACTAGCGGGGGGGGACACCGGGGAGCTGTTTTTT
.	TRBV13	TRBD2	TRBJ2-7	CASSTPGGREQYF	TGTGCCAGCAGCACCCCGGGAGGGCGAGAGCAGTACTTC
.	TRBV28	TRBD1	TRBJ1-4	CASSTPGQGVGVNEKLFF	TGTGCCAGCAGCACTCCGGGACAGGGGGTGGGGGTGAATGAAAAACTGTTTTTT
.	TRBV15	.	TRBJ1-4	CATSNFGGEKLFF	TGTGCCACCAGCAACTTTGGGGGCGAAAAACTGTTTTTT
.	TRBV4-1	TRBD2	TRBJ2-3	CASSQMTSGSTDTQYF	TGCGCTAGCAGCCAGATGACTAGCGGGAGTACAGATACGCAGTATTTT
.	TRBV5-5	TRBD1	TRBJ2-2	CASSQSPGQGVNGELFF	TGTGCCAGCAGCCAATCCCCAGGACAGGGAGTTAACGGGGAGCTGTTTTTT
once	TRBV7-6	TRBD1	TRBJ2-5	CASTLTGGFQETQYF	TGTGCCAGCACCCTGACAGGGGGGTTCCAGGAGACCCAGTACTTC
.	TRBV13	.	TRBJ1-2	CASSSRLLSYTF	TGTGCCAGCAGCTCCAGACTACTCAGCTACACCTTC
.	TRBV9	.	TRBJ2-5	CASSVSYQETQYF	TGTGCCAGCAGCGTCTCTTATCAAGAGACCCAGTACTTC
.	TRBV7-9	TRBD2	TRBJ2-1	CASRASGAADEQFF	TGTGCCAGCAGGGCTAGCGGAGCTGCCGATGAGCAGTTCTTC
once	TRBV6-1	TRBD1	TRBJ1-1	CASNRDRSNTEAFF	TGTGCCAGCAACCGGGACAGATCGAACACTGAAGCTTTCTTT
.	TRBV4-1	TRBD1	TRBJ2-1	CASSQDRTGKWDEQFF	TGCGCCAGCAGCCAAGATAGGACAGGCAAATGGGATGAGCAGTTCTTC
.	TRBV6-1	TRBD2	TRBJ2-6	CASSAVKRLAGVTGANVLTF	TGTGCCAGCAGTGCGGTGAAGAGACTAGCGGGAGTCACTGGGGCCAACGTCCTGACTTTC
.	TRBV5-1	.	TRBJ2-7	CASSSDRPYEQYF	TGCGCCAGCAGCTCAGACAGGCCTTACGAGCAGTACTTC
.	TRBV7-9	.	TRBJ2-7	CASSGIQGIAYEQYF	TGTGCCAGCAGCGGTATCCAGGGGATTGCCTACGAGCAGTACTTC
.	TRBV4-3	.	TRBJ2-3	CASSLQRGTSTDTQYF	TGCGCCAGCAGCCTTCAGCGCGGGACTAGCACAGATACGCAGTATTTT
.	TRBV28	.	TRBJ2-7	CASSYPEGVSYEQYF	TGTGCCAGCAGTTACCCCGAAGGAGTGTCCTACGAGCAGTACTTC
.	TRBV4-1	.	TRBJ2-5	CASSQLGTSQETQYF	TGCGCCAGCAGCCAACTTGGGACTTCCCAAGAGACCCAGTACTTC
.	TRBV29-1	TRBD1	TRBJ1-2	CSVEGTGDYGYTF	TGCAGCGTTGAAGGGACAGGCGACTATGGCTACACCTTC
.	TRBV28	TRBD2	TRBJ2-7	CASSSRTSGRISTYEQYF	TGTGCCAGCAGTTCTCGGACTAGCGGGAGGATCTCTACCTACGAGCAGTACTTC
.	TRBV5-6	TRBD1	TRBJ1-5	CASSSGTGYQPQHF	TGTGCCAGCAGCAGTGGGACAGGGTATCAGCCCCAGCATTTT
once	TRBV9	.	TRBJ1-1	CASTGMGGEAFF	TGTGCCAGCACCGGGATGGGGGGGGAGGCTTTCTTT
.	TRBV30	.	TRBJ2-7	CAWKFSGNHEQYF	TGTGCCTGGAAATTCTCCGGGAACCACGAGCAGTACTTC
.	TRBV19	.	TRBJ2-1	CASGLGSSYNEQFF	TGTGCCAGCGGCCTAGGGAGCTCCTACAATGAGCAGTTCTTC
.	TRBV19	TRBD1	TRBJ1-1	CASSISQGGTEAFF	TGTGCCAGTAGTATATCACAGGGGGGCACTGAAGCTTTCTTT
.	TRBV6-6	TRBD1	TRBJ2-7	CASKKGQRLYEQYF	TGTGCCAGCAAAAAGGGACAGAGACTCTACGAGCAGTACTTC
.	TRBV7-3	TRBD1	TRBJ1-3	CASSLTGTAGNTIYF	TGTGCCAGCAGCTTAACGGGGACAGCTGGAAACACCATATATTTT
.	TRBV4-1	TRBD2	TRBJ2-1	CASSDGEREGEQFF	TGCGCCAGCAGCGATGGGGAGCGGGAGGGTGAGCAGTTCTTC
once	TRBV19	TRBD1	TRBJ1-3	CASSRQGSGNTIYF	TGTGCCAGTAGTAGACAGGGCTCAGGAAACACCATATATTTT
.	TRBV9	.	TRBJ2-3	CASSVPSADTQYF	TGTGCCAGCAGCGTGCCTAGCGCAGATACGCAGTATTTT
.	TRBV28	.	TRBJ1-2	CASSLTGFYGYTF	TGTGCCAGCAGCCTAACAGGGTTCTATGGCTACACCTTC
.	TRBV10-3	TRBD2	TRBJ2-3	CAISEGREGYTQYF	TGTGCCATCAGTGAAGGGCGGGAGGGGTATACGCAGTATTTT
.	TRBV27	TRBD1	TRBJ1-6	CASSFTGQGYSPLHF	TGTGCCAGCAGTTTTACGGGACAGGGGTACTCACCCCTCCACTTT
few	TRBV7-2	TRBD2	TRBJ2-7	CASSLESSGRVEQYF	TGTGCCAGCAGCTTAGAATCTAGCGGGAGAGTCGAGCAGTACTTC
.	TRBV30	.	TRBJ2-5	CAWNGHLQETQYF	TGTGCCTGGAACGGACACCTCCAAGAGACCCAGTACTTC
.	TRBV11-1	TRBD1	TRBJ2-1	CASTGQTSVNEQFF	TGTGCCAGCACGGGACAGACCAGCGTAAATGAGCAGTTCTTC
.	TRBV4-1	.	TRBJ1-2	CASSQLQEGLGYGYTF	TGCGCCAGCAGCCAACTCCAGGAGGGCCTTGGCTATGGCTACACCTTC
.	TRBV28	.	TRBJ1-5	CASSPQSPSGPQHF	TGTGCCAGCAGCCCCCAATCCCCTAGCGGGCCCCAGCATTTT